A selection of T cell receptor beta chains follows, all from one sample in a study of T cell repertoires in cytomegalovirus infection. TCRdb reprocessed the reads with MiXCR, giving one entry per CDR3 protein. The repertoire has hundreds of thousands of distinct CDR3 sequences, roughly 42% of them found once; the top ten carry around two fifths. These TCRs' antigens remain unknown. The sequencing here drew on cultured PBMCs, taken from culture after CMV antigen stimulation. The receptors originated from a human donor in good health (CMV status not recorded). Some clones in this sample may be carry-over from other donors' samples. Both conserved end residues are part of each CDR3. A D gene is named only where the DNA matches it firmly. Some rows mark clone size as missing; the rest say once, few, many or name a class of expanded clone.

v_gene	d_gene	abundance	j_gene	CDR3aa	CDR3nt
TRBV7-9	NA	few	TRBJ2-2	CASSPKRNTGELFF	TGTGCCAGCAGCCCCAAGCGGAACACCGGGGAGCTGTTTTTT
TRBV5-1	NA	many	TRBJ2-5	CASSLGSGTQETQYF	TGCGCCAGCAGCTTGGGTAGCGGCACTCAAGAGACCCAGTACTTC
TRBV7-2	NA	NA	TRBJ2-2	CASTSGTPNTGELFF	TGTGCCAGCACCTCCGGGACGCCGAACACCGGGGAGCTGTTTTTT
TRBV20-1	TRBD2	NA	TRBJ2-7	CSANGPGGEQYF	TGCAGTGCAAACGGACCGGGGGGGGAGCAGTACTTC
TRBV7-2	NA	few	TRBJ2-5	CASSPGTPRGETQYF	TGTGCCAGCAGCCCCGGGACTCCAAGGGGCGAGACCCAGTACTTC
TRBV5-1	NA	NA	TRBJ2-7	CASSRGVQADEQYF	TGCGCCAGCAGCCGGGGAGTGCAGGCTGACGAGCAGTACTTC
TRBV28	TRBD2	once	TRBJ2-5	CASRPPTSGGPETQYF	TGTGCCAGCAGACCCCCTACTAGCGGGGGGCCAGAGACCCAGTACTTC
TRBV6-1	NA	few	TRBJ1-2	CASRDPDRDYGYTF	TGTGCCAGCAGAGATCCCGACAGAGACTATGGCTACACCTTC
TRBV11-2	TRBD1	NA	TRBJ2-6	CASRRRQGNLGFSGANVLTF	TGTGCCAGCAGGAGACGACAGGGAAATTTAGGGTTTTCTGGGGCCAACGTCCTGACTTTC
TRBV6-2/TRBV6-3	TRBD2	NA	TRBJ2-6	CASSYSTSGSSSGANVLTF	TGTGCCAGCAGTTACTCGACTAGCGGGAGTTCGTCAGGGGCCAACGTCCTGACTTTC
TRBV27	TRBD1	NA	TRBJ2-1	CASGLLGQGANEQFF	TGTGCCAGCGGTCTCTTGGGACAGGGGGCGAATGAGCAGTTCTTC
TRBV20-1	NA	NA	TRBJ1-4	CSARAGSLGANEKLFF	TGCAGTGCTAGAGCCGGCAGCTTGGGGGCTAATGAAAAACTGTTTTTT
TRBV25-1	NA	NA	TRBJ1-1	CASSEYRGEAFF	TGTGCCAGCAGTGAATACAGGGGAGAAGCTTTCTTT
TRBV20-1	TRBD2	NA	TRBJ2-7	CSAIGGGGSEQYF	TGCAGTGCTATCGGTGGGGGGGGGTCCGAGCAGTACTTC
TRBV27	NA	once	TRBJ2-5	CASSPVIPETQYF	TGTGCCAGCAGTCCAGTAATCCCGGAGACCCAGTACTTC
TRBV28	NA	NA	TRBJ1-2	CASSLNQQGFGGYTF	TGTGCCAGCAGTCTGAATCAACAGGGTTTCGGTGGCTACACCTTC
TRBV19	NA	NA	TRBJ1-5	CASSIIALPNQPQHF	TGTGCCAGTAGTATTATAGCCCTTCCCAATCAGCCCCAGCATTTT
TRBV12-3/TRBV12-4	NA	NA	TRBJ2-5	CASSSTREETQYF	TGTGCCAGCAGTTCCACCAGGGAAGAGACCCAGTACTTC
TRBV7-2	NA	few	TRBJ2-3	CASSKRLHPSTDTQYF	TGTGCCAGCAGCAAAAGGCTCCATCCTAGCACAGATACGCAGTATTTT
TRBV6-5	NA	few	TRBJ2-6	CASSPPGSGANVLTF	TGTGCCAGCAGTCCGCCGGGCTCTGGGGCCAACGTCCTGACTTTC
TRBV6-6	NA	NA	TRBJ1-2	CASKRGGYTF	TGTGCCAGCAAGCGCGGGGGCTACACCTTC
TRBV6-6	TRBD2	few	TRBJ2-3	CASSYSGGTDTQYF	TGTGCCAGCAGTTACTCCGGGGGGACAGATACGCAGTATTTT
TRBV7-8	NA	many	TRBJ2-2	CASSRRRGWTGELFF	TGTGCCAGCAGCCGCCGCAGGGGCTGGACCGGGGAGCTGTTTTTT
TRBV6-5	TRBD1	NA	TRBJ2-1	CASTRQGAYNEQFF	TGTGCCAGCACCCGACAGGGTGCCTACAATGAGCAGTTCTTC
TRBV3-1	TRBD2	NA	TRBJ2-2	CASSQDLGGTTGELFF	TGTGCCAGCAGCCAAGATTTGGGGGGGACCACCGGGGAGCTGTTTTTT
TRBV5-1	NA	NA	TRBJ1-2	CASSLEQIGGYTF	TGCGCCAGCAGCTTGGAACAGATTGGTGGCTACACCTTC
TRBV7-9	TRBD2	once	TRBJ2-7	CASSLSFGSGRVYEQYF	TGTGCCAGCAGCTTGTCTTTTGGTAGCGGGAGGGTCTACGAGCAGTACTTC
TRBV11-2	NA	few	TRBJ2-3	CASSSGGLPGWGSNTQYF	TGTGCCAGCAGCTCAGGGGGGTTGCCGGGTTGGGGCTCAAATACGCAGTATTTT
TRBV6-1	TRBD1	NA	TRBJ2-2	CASSRRTGVNTGELFF	TGTGCCAGCAGCCGCCGGACAGGGGTCAACACCGGGGAGCTGTTTTTT
TRBV6-5	TRBD2	NA	TRBJ2-1	CASSYPGGRELIF	TGTGCCAGCAGTTACCCTGGCGGGAGAGAGTTGATCTTC
TRBV7-9	NA	few	TRBJ2-2	CASSSPRASAGSAGELFF	TGTGCCAGCAGCTCCCCGCGTGCTTCGGCAGGTTCCGCCGGGGAGCTGTTTTTT
TRBV7-6	NA	few	TRBJ2-5	CASSLYGGQETQYF	TGTGCCAGCAGCTTATACGGGGGACAAGAGACCCAGTACTTC
TRBV18	NA	once	TRBJ2-1	CASSLTRGQNYNEQFF	TGTGCCAGCTCATTAACCCGTGGACAAAACTACAATGAGCAGTTCTTC
TRBV12-5	NA	few	TRBJ1-2	CASGLLYGYTF	TGTGCTAGTGGTCTTCTCTATGGCTACACCTTC
TRBV7-6	NA	NA	TRBJ2-4	CASSLTSATQNIQYF	TGTGCCAGCAGCTTAACAAGCGCCACCCAAAACATTCAGTACTTC
TRBV6-1	NA	NA	TRBJ1-2	CASREGVDRSYTF	TGTGCCAGCAGGGAAGGCGTTGATAGGAGCTACACCTTC
TRBV7-7	NA	NA	TRBJ2-7	CASSCPFPGSSYEQYF	TGTGCCAGCAGCTGCCCTTTTCCAGGGAGTTCCTACGAGCAGTACTTC
TRBV7-2	NA	NA	TRBJ2-3	CASSKISVDTQYF	TGTGCCAGCAGTAAAATCTCTGTGGATACGCAGTATTTT
TRBV12-3/TRBV12-4	TRBD1	few	TRBJ2-3	CASTRAGTGADTQYF	TGTGCCAGCACCCGGGCCGGGACAGGAGCAGATACGCAGTATTTT
TRBV7-9	TRBD1	NA	TRBJ1-2	CASSTGQGYYGYTF	TGTGCCAGCAGCACCGGACAGGGCTACTATGGCTACACCTTC
TRBV29-1	NA	once	TRBJ2-1	CSVVGAGEQFF	TGCAGCGTTGTAGGGGCGGGGGAGCAGTTCTTC
TRBV14	NA	NA	TRBJ1-4	CASPPSGKGEKLFF	TGTGCCAGCCCCCCAAGCGGGAAGGGTGAAAAACTGTTTTTT
TRBV11-3	NA	NA	TRBJ2-3	CASSPCRAGTDTQYF	TGTGCCAGCAGCCCCTGTAGGGCTGGCACAGATACGCAGTATTTT
TRBV7-2	TRBD2	few	TRBJ2-1	CASSYTGTSMSSYNEQFF	TGTGCCAGCAGCTACACCGGGACTAGCATGTCCTCCTACAATGAGCAGTTCTTC
TRBV10-2	NA	few	TRBJ1-1	CASSEWRSEAFF	TGCGCCAGCAGTGAGTGGAGATCTGAAGCTTTCTTT
TRBV20-1	NA	NA	TRBJ1-1	CSALEGRLNTEAFF	TGCAGTGCCCTAGAAGGACGGCTGAACACTGAAGCTTTCTTT
TRBV7-2	NA	many	TRBJ1-6	CASSLVSPLHF	TGTGCCAGCAGCTTAGTCTCACCCCTCCACTTT
TRBV6-2/TRBV6-3	NA	NA	TRBJ2-4	CASSRPTSQGNIQYF	TGTGCCAGCAGTAGACCCACCAGCCAGGGAAACATTCAGTACTTC
TRBV15	TRBD1	few	TRBJ2-7	CATSRGPGGYEQYF	TGTGCCACCAGCAGAGGCCCAGGGGGCTACGAGCAGTACTTC
TRBV11-2	TRBD2	NA	TRBJ2-2	CASSLVGGSNTGELFF	TGTGCCAGCAGCTTAGTCGGCGGGAGTAACACCGGGGAGCTGTTTTTT
TRBV6-5	NA	NA	TRBJ2-1	CASSYSTNSYNEQFF	TGTGCCAGCAGTTACTCGACAAACTCCTACAATGAGCAGTTCTTC
TRBV4-1	NA	NA	TRBJ2-3	CASSQDAASTDTQYF	TGCGCCAGCAGCCAAGACGCGGCCTCCACAGATACGCAGTATTTT
TRBV6-1	NA	NA	TRBJ2-7	CASSLALTRGSYEQYF	TGTGCCAGCAGCCTCGCCCTTACTCGCGGGTCTTACGAGCAGTACTTC
TRBV7-9	NA	NA	TRBJ1-6	CASSPFGAEFSPLHF	TGTGCCAGCAGCCCCTTTGGGGCAGAGTTTTCACCCCTCCACTTT
TRBV7-4	TRBD2	NA	TRBJ2-7	CASSPAWASGSSEQYF	TGTGCCAGCAGCCCCGCTTGGGCTAGCGGGAGTTCCGAGCAGTACTTC